A single TCR beta chain is shown here with its context. Primers used in a second PCR of about 7 to 11 cycles were a sample-barcoded 5' primer and a J-beta primer mix. TCRdb called the 5' RACE reads again in MiXCR, with one record for every CDR3 protein. The sample carries more than 700,000 distinct CDR3 sequences, about 48% recorded once. The data belong to a study of blood T cells in healthy people across ages. The germline CDR1 and CDR2 sequences are GTSNPN and SVGIG (reference sequence). Trimming stripped 2 bases from V and 4 bases from J, with 20 bases between. CDR3 length: 16 amino acids. This clonotype was obtained from a man aged 80 or over in good health. The sequenced sample consisted of blood. The chain combines TRBV30 with TRBJ1-1, with D possibly matching TRBD1 (6 bases). For the CDR3, the DNA is TGTGCCTGGAGTATAGCGGGGGGCGCCAGTTTCACTGAAGCTTTCTTT. It is translated as CAWSIAGGASFTEAFF.